A single sample is the source of the 26 T cell receptor beta chains below, sequenced in a study of T cell responses to AZD1222 COVID-19 vaccine. This table comes from immunoSEQ multiplex PCR, and its TCRdb copy is limited to in-frame clones, with some not included. The table has around 130,000 clones, around 94% seen once. The material was peripheral blood, obtained on day 0 of AZD1222 vaccination. The receptors stem from an adult in good health.

The chain links TRBV5-4 to TRBJ2-2; no clear D. This CDR3 has 11 amino acids. V was clipped by 6 bases and J by 7 bases, with 7 bases between them. Germline CDR1 and CDR2: SGHNT and YYREEE (reference sequence). For the CDR3, the DNA is TGTGCCAGCACGTGGGGCGGGGAGCTGTTTTTT. Translated: CASTWGGELFF.

The chain carries TRBV7-6 and TRBJ2-7, with D tentatively TRBD2 (6 bases). The CDR3 spans 17 residues. The germline gives CDR1 SGHVS, CDR2 FNYEAQ. The V and J ends lost 1 base and 4 bases respectively, with 20 bases between them. The CDR3 region has the DNA TGTGCCAGCAGCTTAGGGTTAGGCGGGAATGCCGGGTACGAGCAGTACTTC. It yields the protein CASSLGLGGNAGYEQYF. The variable domain in full, completed from reference TRBV7-6 and TRBJ2-7, reads GAGVSQSPRYKVTKRGQDVALRCDPISGHVSLYWYRQALGQGPEFLTYFNYEAQQDKSGLPNDRFSAERPEGSISTLTIQRTEQRDSAMYRCASSLGLGGNAGYEQYFGPGTRLTVT.

This rearrangement joins TRBV4-3 to TRBJ1-6; D perhaps matches TRBD1 (6 bases). The CDR3 runs to 16 residues. The V end was cut by 0 bases, the J end by 11 bases, with 17 bases between. Germline V gene data show CDR1 as LGHNA and CDR2 as YSLEER. DNA for the CDR3: TGCGCCAGCAGCCAAGATGTAAGAAGGGACATAACACCCCTCCACTTT. Translation: CASSQDVRRDITPLHF.

The J gene is TRBJ1-2, the V gene TRBV7-9; 7 bases are shared with TRBD1. CDR3 length: 16 residues. Germline CDR1 reads SEHNR; CDR2 reads FQNEAQ (reference sequence). J lost 0 bases, V lost 5 bases, and 9 bases had no gene match. The CDR3 nucleotides are TGTGCCAGCAGCCGCCTAGGACAGGACCCTAACTATGGCTACACCTTC. The encoded protein is CASSRLGQDPNYGYTF. The complete variable domain, with remaining parts taken from reference TRBV7-9 and TRBJ1-2, reads DTGVSQNPRHKITKRGQNVTFRCDPISEHNRLYWYRQTLGQGPEFLTYFQNEAQLEKSRLLSDRFSAERPKGSFSTLEIQRTEQGDSAMYLCASSRLGQDPNYGYTFGSGTRLTVV.

The gene calls are TRBV27 and TRBJ2-7; 9 nucleotides match TRBD2. The germline V gene encodes CDR1 MNHEY and CDR2 SMNVEV (reference sequence). This CDR3 contains 16 residues. The V and J ends lost 3 bases and 2 bases, in that order; junction bases with no gene match: 8. CDR3 DNA sequence: TGTGCCAGCAGTTTTAGGTCGGGCGGGAGGGCCTACGAGCAGTACTTC. It specifies CASSFRSGGRAYEQYF.

With regard to this clone: This specimen includes other DNA sequences encoding the same CDR3. The chain uses TRBV18 and TRBJ1-4; D not resolved. The V and J ends lost 3 bases and 5 bases respectively, with 7 bases between them. The CDR3 runs to 13 residues. From germline, CDR1 is KGHSH and CDR2 LQKENI. DNA for the CDR3: TGTGCCAGCTCACCCGGACGGAATGAAAAACTGTTTTTT. Residues: CASSPGRNEKLFF.

The rearrangement links TRBV6-5 to TRBJ1-4; 8 bases align to TRBD1. Germline CDR1 MNHEY, CDR2 SVGAGI. This CDR3 has 16 residues. Trimming cost V 2 bases and J 6 bases; bases outside gene matches: 8. The CDR3 DNA sequence: TGTGCCAGCAGTTACCGACAGGGGCAAAGGGATGAAAAACTGTTTTTT. Encoded protein: CASSYRQGQRDEKLFF.

This clone is a singleton in its sample. This chain joins TRBV6-5 and TRBJ2-7, with D hard to call. V was trimmed by 8 bases and J by 7 bases, leaving 9 bases between them. The CDR3 covers 10 residues. Germline lookup yields CDR1 MNHEY and CDR2 SVGAGI. CDR3 protein: CASRRREQYF. CDR3 sequence (DNA): TGTGCCAGCCGGCGGCGGGAGCAGTACTTC.

The rearrangement links TRBV12-3 or TRBV12-4 to TRBJ2-3; TRBD2 might be the D (6 bases). The CDR3 is made up of 13 amino acids. V was cut by 3 bases and J by 9 bases, with 13 bases left in between. CDR3 loop: CASSFEEGRTQYF. The CDR3 DNA is TGTGCCAGCAGTTTTGAGGAGGGCAGAACGCAGTATTTT.

The J gene is TRBJ1-1, the V gene TRBV4-3; D possibly corresponds to TRBD1 (5 bases). The germline CDR1 and CDR2 sequences are LGHNA and YSLEER. The CDR3 has 15 amino acids. The V end was cut by 4 bases, the J end by 2 bases, with 14 bases between. The CDR3 region has the DNA TGCGCCAGCAGCCGTACTACCGGGGCTAACACTGAAGCTTTCTTT. Its protein product is CASSRTTGANTEAFF.

The chain carries TRBV30 and TRBJ1-1; D may be TRBD1 (5 bases). The CDR3 loop spans 10 amino acids. Trimming pared 4 bases from V and 11 bases from J, leaving 11 bases between. Germline V lookup: CDR1 GTSNPN, CDR2 SVGIG (reference sequence). The DNA for the CDR3 is TGTGCCTGGATGGGGGTTATGGCTTTCTTT. Translating it yields CAWMGVMAFF. Using reference TRBV30 and TRBJ1-1 for the parts outside the CDR3, the full variable domain is SQTIHQWPATLVQPVGSPLSLECTVEGTSNPNLYWYRQAAGRGLQLLFYSVGIGQISSEVPQNLSASRPQDRQFILSSKKLLLSDSGFYLCAWMGVMAFFGQGTRLTVV.

This clone was seen just once. CDR3 amino acids: CASSYNQGPVETQYF. CDR3 coding DNA: TGCGCCAGCAGTTACAATCAGGGCCCCGTGGAGACCCAGTACTTC. The chain uses TRBV4-1 and TRBJ2-5; weak D call: TRBD1 (5 bases). This CDR3 is built from 15 residues. Germline V lookup: CDR1 MGHRA, CDR2 YSYEKL. V lost 6 bases, J lost 5 bases, and 19 bases lay in between.

The sample holds one count of this clone. This rearrangement joins TRBV21-1 to TRBJ1-3; the D call TRBD1 from the table was never checked on the DNA. TRBV21-1 is a pseudogene. There are 16 residues in the CDR3. CDR3 region: CASSKEVGEGGNTIYF. CDR3 nucleotides: TGTGCCAGCAGCAAAGAGGTAGGGGAAGGTGGAAACACCATATATTTT.

This chain uses TRBV7-9 with TRBJ2-3; no clear D. Germline CDR1 SEHNR, CDR2 FQNEAQ (reference sequence). The CDR3 is 13 amino acids. The V and J ends lost 3 bases and 2 bases respectively, with 6 bases between them. This CDR3 reads CASSLVSTDTQYF. CDR3 nucleotides: TGTGCCAGCAGCTTGGTCTCCACAGATACGCAGTATTTT.

The CDR3 reads CASSFVTRGILQETQYF. DNA of the CDR3: TGTGCCAGCAGTTTTGTCACCCGGGGTATCCTCCAAGAGACCCAGTACTTC. The gene calls are TRBV5-4 and TRBJ2-5; TRBD2 is a possible D gene (5 bases). V shed 5 bases and J shed 1 base, with 21 bases lying between them. The CDR3 length is 17 residues. CDR1 is SGHNT and CDR2 is YYREEE in the germline V gene (reference sequence).

The chain recombines TRBV4-1 with TRBJ1-3; D remains ambiguous. The CDR3 sequence is 15 residues long. CDR1 and CDR2 from the germline V gene are MGHRA and YSYEKL. Trimming took 1 base from V and 6 from J, leaving 13 bases between them. CDR3 DNA sequence: TGCGCCAGCAGCCAAGGGGGAGGGCTTCTAAACACCATATATTTT. Its translation: CASSQGGGLLNTIYF.

The rearrangement joins TRBV13 to TRBJ1-5; D might be TRBD1 (5 bases). The CDR3 length is 13 residues. Between the trimmed V and J ends, which lost 4 bases and 2 bases, there was a span of 6 bases. Germline V lookup: CDR1 PRHDT, CDR2 FYEKMQ (reference sequence). CDR3 nucleotides: TGTGCCAGCAGCTGGGGGGGCAATCAGCCCCAGCATTTT. It yields the protein CASSWGGNQPQHF.

The chain couples TRBV19 to TRBJ1-1; the D gene is possibly TRBD1 (5 bases). With 2 bases removed from V and 0 bases from J, the gap between germline ends came to 7 bases. The CDR3 runs to 14 residues. Germline V gives CDR1 LNHDA, CDR2 SQIVND (reference sequence). The CDR3 reads CASSIQGLNTEAFF. The CDR3 DNA follows: TGTGCCAGTAGTATACAGGGTCTGAACACTGAAGCTTTCTTT. Full variable domain (remainder filled in from reference TRBV19 and TRBJ1-1): DGGITQSPKYLFRKEGQNVTLSCEQNLNHDAMYWYRQDPGQGLRLIYYSQIVNDFQKGDIAEGYSVSREKKESFPLTVTSAQKNPTAFYLCASSIQGLNTEAFFGQGTRLTVV.

The table lists this clone with a few counts. The V call is TRBV4-2, the J call TRBJ1-3; unclear D gene. Trimming took off 0 bases at V and 3 bases at J, with 9 bases between the two ends. Germline CDR1 and CDR2: LGHNA and YNFKEQ. This CDR3 has 15 amino acids. The CDR3 protein is CASSQERGGGNTIYF. The CDR3 coding sequence is TGTGCCAGCAGCCAAGAGCGGGGTGGTGGAAACACCATATATTTT.

The chain's CDR3 is CASSYSEKETQYF. In nucleotides, the CDR3 is TGTGCCAGCAGTTACTCAGAAAAAGAGACCCAGTACTTC. The rearrangement joins TRBV6-2 or TRBV6-3 to TRBJ2-5; D is uncertain. The V end lost 0 bases, the J end lost 3 bases, and 5 bases lay between the germline ends. The CDR3 has 13 residues. Germline CDR1 and CDR2: MNHEY and SVGEGT.

The chain employs TRBV7-8 and TRBJ1-6; no clear D gene. The length of the CDR3 is 15 residues. Per germline, CDR1 SGHVS and CDR2 FQNEAQ. V dropped 5 bases and J dropped 0 bases, with 8 bases sitting between them. The CDR3 reads CASSQKSSYNSPLHF. Here the CDR3 DNA reads TGTGCCAGCAGCCAGAAGAGCTCCTATAATTCACCCCTCCACTTT.

The rearrangement links TRBV7-9 to TRBJ2-7, with TRBD2 matching 14 bases. The CDR3 has 17 amino acids. Germline CDR1 reads SEHNR; CDR2 reads FQNEAQ (reference sequence). The V segment lost 5 bases and the J segment 4 bases; nucleotides outside the gene matches: 10. The CDR3 DNA sequence: TGTGCCAGCAGCCCTACCGGGGGGACTAGCGGGAGATACGAGCAGTACTTC. Its protein is CASSPTGGTSGRYEQYF.

This sequence joins TRBV2 and TRBJ1-2, with no clear D. CDR3 length: 12 residues. Trimming left V 3 bases short and J 7 bases short, with 9 bases between. The germline gives CDR1 SNHLY, CDR2 FYNNEI. The CDR3: CASSDSVVGYTF. The CDR3, as DNA: TGTGCCAGCAGTGACTCGGTGGTTGGCTACACCTTC.

CDR3 coding DNA: TGTGCCAGCAGTTACTCGACTCAGCCCCAGCATTTT. This sequence encodes CASSYSTQPQHF. The chain links TRBV6-2 or TRBV6-3 to TRBJ1-5; D unresolved. Germline V gene lookup returns CDR1 MNHEY and CDR2 SVGEGT. CDR3 length: 12 amino acids. V lost 0 bases and J 6 bases, leaving 3 bases between the germline ends.

The chain links TRBV6-5 to TRBJ2-7, with TRBD2 as a possible D gene (6 bases). V was shortened by 5 bases and J by 1 base, with 12 bases between the two germline ends. Germline loops: CDR1 MNHEY, CDR2 SVGAGI. This CDR3 is built from 14 residues. The CDR3 here is CASSRAGGSYEQYF. CDR3 in DNA: TGTGCCAGCAGTAGGGCCGGGGGATCCTACGAGCAGTACTTC.

The gene calls are TRBV7-2 and TRBJ2-5, with 8 bases identical to TRBD2. The V gene end was trimmed by 5 bases and the J gene end by 1 base; junction bases not matched to a gene: 3. Germline CDR1 SGHTA, CDR2 FQGNSA. The CDR3 runs to 14 residues. CDR3 protein: CASSNSGIQETQYF. The CDR3 DNA follows: TGTGCCAGCAGCAATAGCGGGATCCAAGAGACCCAGTACTTC.